This note documents a single T cell receptor (beta chain) sequence. The antigen remains unidentified. For ophthalmopathy patients, the Clinical Activity Score was at least 3 and the NOSPECS grade at least 4; duration was under 3 months. TCR beta CDR3 region amplification was performed from RNA transcripts. HTBI primers drove first-round RT-PCR of the TCR CDR3. TCRdb reanalysed the multiplex PCR reads using MiXCR and keeps one entry per CDR3 protein. This table has about 600,000 distinct CDR3 sequences, approximately 15% appearing once. Germline V gives CDR1 LNHNV, CDR2 YYDKDF (reference sequence). V shed 0 bases and J 3 bases; nucleotides not matched to a gene: 4. The CDR3 covers 16 residues. This entry comes from a study of T cells in Graves' hyperthyroidism and ophthalmopathy. About the research overall: Peripheral blood was obtained at initial diagnosis, preceding any treatment. Overall study results and limits: Median prediction lead before ophthalmopathy onset was 6.5 months with the model.

Sequenced: blood. This chain links TRBV15 with TRBJ1-5; 8 nucleotides agree with TRBD1. The TCR originated in a woman aged 40 to 50 with Graves' ophthalmopathy. CDR3 sequence: CATSRDAGGPNQPQHF. CDR3 nucleotides: TGTGCCACCAGCAGAGATGCAGGGGGCCCCAATCAGCCCCAGCATTTT.